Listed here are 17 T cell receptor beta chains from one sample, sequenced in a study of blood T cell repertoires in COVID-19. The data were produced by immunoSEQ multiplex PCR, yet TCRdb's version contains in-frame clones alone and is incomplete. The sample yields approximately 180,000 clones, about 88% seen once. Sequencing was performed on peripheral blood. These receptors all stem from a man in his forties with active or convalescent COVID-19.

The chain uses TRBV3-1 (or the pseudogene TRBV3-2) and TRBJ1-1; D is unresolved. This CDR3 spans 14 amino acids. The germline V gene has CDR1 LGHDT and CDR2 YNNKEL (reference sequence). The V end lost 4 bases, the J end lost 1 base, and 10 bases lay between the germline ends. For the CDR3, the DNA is TGTGCCAGCAGCCTCCTGGGAGAGAACACTGAAGCTTTCTTT. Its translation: CASSLLGENTEAFF.

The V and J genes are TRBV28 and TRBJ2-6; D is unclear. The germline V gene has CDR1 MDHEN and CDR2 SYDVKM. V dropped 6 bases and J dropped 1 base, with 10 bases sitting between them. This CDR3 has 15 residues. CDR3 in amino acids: CASSSSGSGANVLTF. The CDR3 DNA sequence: TGTGCCAGCAGCTCCTCGGGTTCTGGGGCCAACGTCCTGACTTTC.

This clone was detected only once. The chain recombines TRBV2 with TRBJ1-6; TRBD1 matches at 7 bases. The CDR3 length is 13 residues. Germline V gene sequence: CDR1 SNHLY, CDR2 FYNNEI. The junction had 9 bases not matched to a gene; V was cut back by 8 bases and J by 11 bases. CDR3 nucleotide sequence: TGTGCCAGCGGCGTGGGACAGCACACACCCCTCCACTTT. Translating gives CASGVGQHTPLHF. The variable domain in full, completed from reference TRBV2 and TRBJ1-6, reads EPEVTQTPSHQVTQMGQEVILRCVPISNHLYFYWYRQILGQKVEFLVSFYNNEISEKSEIFDDQFSVERPDGSNFTLKIRSTKLEDSAMYFCASGVGQHTPLHFGNGTRLTVT.

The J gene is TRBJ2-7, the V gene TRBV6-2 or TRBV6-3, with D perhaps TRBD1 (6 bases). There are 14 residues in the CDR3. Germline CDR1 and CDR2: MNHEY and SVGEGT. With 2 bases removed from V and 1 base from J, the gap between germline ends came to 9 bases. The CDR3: CASSYPGQSYEQYF. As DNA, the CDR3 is TGTGCCAGCAGTTACCCTGGACAGTCCTACGAGCAGTACTTC.

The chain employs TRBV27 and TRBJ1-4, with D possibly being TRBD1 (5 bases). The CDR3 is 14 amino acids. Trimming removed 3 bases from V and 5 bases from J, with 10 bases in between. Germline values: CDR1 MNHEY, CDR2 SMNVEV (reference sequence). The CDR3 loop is CASSFRAVNEKLFF. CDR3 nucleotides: TGTGCCAGCAGTTTCAGGGCCGTAAATGAAAAACTGTTTTTT.

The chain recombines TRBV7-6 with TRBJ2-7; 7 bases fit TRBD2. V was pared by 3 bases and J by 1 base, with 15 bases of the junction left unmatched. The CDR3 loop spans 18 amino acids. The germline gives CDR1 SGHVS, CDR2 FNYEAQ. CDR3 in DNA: TGTGCCAGCAGCTTCGCCGGGACTACAACACCAGTTTCCTACGAGCAGTACTTC. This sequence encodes CASSFAGTTTPVSYEQYF. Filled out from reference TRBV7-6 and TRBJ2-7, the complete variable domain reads GAGVSQSPRYKVTKRGQDVALRCDPISGHVSLYWYRQALGQGPEFLTYFNYEAQQDKSGLPNDRFSAERPEGSISTLTIQRTEQRDSAMYRCASSFAGTTTPVSYEQYFGPGTRLTVT.

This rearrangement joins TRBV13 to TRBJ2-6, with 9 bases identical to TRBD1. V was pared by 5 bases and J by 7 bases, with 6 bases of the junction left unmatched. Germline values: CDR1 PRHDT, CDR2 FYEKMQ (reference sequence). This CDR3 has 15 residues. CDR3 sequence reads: CASSPGTGYANVLTF. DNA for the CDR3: TGTGCCAGCAGCCCCGGGACAGGGTATGCCAACGTCCTGACTTTC.

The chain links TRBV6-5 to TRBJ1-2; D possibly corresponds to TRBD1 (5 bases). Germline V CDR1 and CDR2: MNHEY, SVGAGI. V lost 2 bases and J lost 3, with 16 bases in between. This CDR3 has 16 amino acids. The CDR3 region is CASSYGVRDAHYGYTF. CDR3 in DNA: TGTGCCAGCAGTTACGGGGTCAGGGATGCCCACTATGGCTACACCTTC.

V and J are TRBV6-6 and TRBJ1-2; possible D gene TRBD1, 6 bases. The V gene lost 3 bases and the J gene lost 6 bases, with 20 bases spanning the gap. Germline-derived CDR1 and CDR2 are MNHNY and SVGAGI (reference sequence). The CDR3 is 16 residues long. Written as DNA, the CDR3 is TGTGCCAGCAGTTATTCCCTCGGGACATTGTCGGATGGCTACACCTTC. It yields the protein CASSYSLGTLSDGYTF.

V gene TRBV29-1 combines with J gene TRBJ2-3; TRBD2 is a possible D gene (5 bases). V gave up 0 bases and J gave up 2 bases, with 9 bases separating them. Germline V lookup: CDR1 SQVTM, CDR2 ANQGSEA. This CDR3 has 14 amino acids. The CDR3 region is CSVEEAGYTDTQYF. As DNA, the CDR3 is TGCAGCGTTGAAGAGGCGGGCTACACAGATACGCAGTATTTT.

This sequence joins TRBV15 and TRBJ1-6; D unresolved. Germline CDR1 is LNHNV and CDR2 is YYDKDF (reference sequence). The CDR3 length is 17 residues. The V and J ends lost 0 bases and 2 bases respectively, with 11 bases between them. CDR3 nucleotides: TGTGCCACCAGCAGAGAAGCGAGCACGACCTATAATTCACCCCTCCACTTT. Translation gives CATSREASTTYNSPLHF.

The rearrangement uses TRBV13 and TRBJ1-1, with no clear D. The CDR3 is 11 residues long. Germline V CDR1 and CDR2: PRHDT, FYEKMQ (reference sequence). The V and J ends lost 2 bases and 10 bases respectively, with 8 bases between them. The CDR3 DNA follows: TGTGCCAGCAGCTTATCGTCAGGAGCTTTCTTT. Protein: CASSLSSGAFF. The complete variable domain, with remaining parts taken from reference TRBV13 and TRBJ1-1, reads AAGVIQSPRHLIKEKRETATLKCYPIPRHDTVYWYQQGPGQDPQFLISFYEKMQSDKGSIPDRFSAQQFSDYHSELNMSSLELGDSALYFCASSLSSGAFFGQGTRLTVV.

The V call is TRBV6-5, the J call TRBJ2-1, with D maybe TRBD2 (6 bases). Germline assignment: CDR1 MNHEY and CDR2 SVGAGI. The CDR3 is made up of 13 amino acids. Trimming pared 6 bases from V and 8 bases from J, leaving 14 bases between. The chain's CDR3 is CASRPPAGYEQFF. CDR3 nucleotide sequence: TGTGCCAGCAGGCCCCCCGCGGGGTATGAGCAGTTCTTC.

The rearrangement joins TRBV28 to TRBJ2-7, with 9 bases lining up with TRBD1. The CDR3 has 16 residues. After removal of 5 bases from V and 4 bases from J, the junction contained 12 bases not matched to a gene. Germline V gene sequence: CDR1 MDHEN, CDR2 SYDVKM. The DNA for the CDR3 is TGTGCCAGCAGTACCAGGGGGACAGGGATTGAGTACGAGCAGTACTTC. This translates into CASSTRGTGIEYEQYF.

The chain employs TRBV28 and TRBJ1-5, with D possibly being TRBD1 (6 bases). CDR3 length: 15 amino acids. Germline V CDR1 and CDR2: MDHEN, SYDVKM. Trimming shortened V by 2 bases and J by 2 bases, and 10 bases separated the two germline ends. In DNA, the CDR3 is TGTGCCAGCAGTTTACCAGGGGCAGGCAATCAGCCCCAGCATTTT. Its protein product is CASSLPGAGNQPQHF.

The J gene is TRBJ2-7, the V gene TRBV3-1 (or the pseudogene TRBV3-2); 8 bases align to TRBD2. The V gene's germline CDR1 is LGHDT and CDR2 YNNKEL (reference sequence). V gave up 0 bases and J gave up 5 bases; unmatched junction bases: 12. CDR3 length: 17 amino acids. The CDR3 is CASSQDRVLAGGHEQYF. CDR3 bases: TGTGCCAGCAGCCAAGACCGCGTTTTGGCGGGAGGCCACGAGCAGTACTTC.

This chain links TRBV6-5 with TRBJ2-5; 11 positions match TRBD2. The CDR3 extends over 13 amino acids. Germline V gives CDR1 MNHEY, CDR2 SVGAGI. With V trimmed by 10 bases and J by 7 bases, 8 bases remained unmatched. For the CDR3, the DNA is TGTGCCACTCGAATAGCGGGGGGGGTGACCCAGTACTTC. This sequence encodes CATRIAGGVTQYF.